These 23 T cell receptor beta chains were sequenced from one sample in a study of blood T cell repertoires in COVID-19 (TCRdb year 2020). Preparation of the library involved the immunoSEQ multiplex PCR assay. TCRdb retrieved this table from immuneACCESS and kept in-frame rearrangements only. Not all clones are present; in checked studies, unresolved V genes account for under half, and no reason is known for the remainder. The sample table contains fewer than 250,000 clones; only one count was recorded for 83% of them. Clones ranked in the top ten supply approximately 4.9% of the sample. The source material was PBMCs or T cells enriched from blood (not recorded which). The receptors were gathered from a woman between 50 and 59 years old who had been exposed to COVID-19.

CDR3 nucleotides: TGTGCCACCAGCCGGGGCGGGGGATCCTCAGCCGAGCAGTACTTC. It encodes CATSRGGGSSAEQYF. The V call is TRBV15, the J call TRBJ2-7, with 7 bases fitting TRBD2. This CDR3 spans 15 amino acids. CDR1 is LNHNV, CDR2 YYDKDF, per germline (reference sequence). With 5 bases clipped from V and 6 bases from J, the junction kept 13 bases outside the gene matches.

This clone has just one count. The CDR3 DNA sequence: TGTGCCAGCAGCTCCCAGGGACAGGGAGGGGGCACTGAAGCTTTCTTT. It translates to CASSSQGQGGGTEAFF. V usage is TRBV5-6 and J usage is TRBJ1-1, with 9 bases identical to TRBD1. Germline values: CDR1 SGHDT, CDR2 YYEEEE. This CDR3 contains 16 residues. Trimming at V came to 3 bases and at J to 4 bases, leaving 10 bases not matched to a gene.

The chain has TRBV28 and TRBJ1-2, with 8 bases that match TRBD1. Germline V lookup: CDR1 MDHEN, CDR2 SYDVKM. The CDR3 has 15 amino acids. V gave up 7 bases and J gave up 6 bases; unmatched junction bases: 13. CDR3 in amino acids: CASTPGQGRRDGYTF. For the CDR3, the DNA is TGTGCCAGCACCCCCGGACAGGGCAGGAGAGATGGCTACACCTTC.

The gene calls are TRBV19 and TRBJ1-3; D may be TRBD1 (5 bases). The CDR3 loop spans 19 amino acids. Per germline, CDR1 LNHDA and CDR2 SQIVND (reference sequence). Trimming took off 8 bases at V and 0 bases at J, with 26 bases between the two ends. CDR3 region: CASDVSRGRQFDSGNTIYF. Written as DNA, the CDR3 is TGTGCCAGTGACGTATCAAGGGGTCGACAGTTTGACTCTGGAAACACCATATATTTT.

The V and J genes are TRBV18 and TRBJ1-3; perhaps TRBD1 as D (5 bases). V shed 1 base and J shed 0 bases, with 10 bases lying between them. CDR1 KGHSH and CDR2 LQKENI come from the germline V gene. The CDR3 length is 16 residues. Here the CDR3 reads CASSPRQFVSGNTIYF. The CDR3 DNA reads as TGTGCCAGCTCACCACGACAGTTCGTCTCTGGAAACACCATATATTTT.

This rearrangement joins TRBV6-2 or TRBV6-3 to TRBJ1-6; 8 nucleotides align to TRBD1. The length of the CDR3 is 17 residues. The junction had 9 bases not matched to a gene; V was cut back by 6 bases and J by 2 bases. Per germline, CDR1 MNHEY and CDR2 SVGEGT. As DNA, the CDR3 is TGTGCCAGCAGCCTCGACAGGGGAAGGGCCTATAATTCACCCCTCCACTTT. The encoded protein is CASSLDRGRAYNSPLHF.

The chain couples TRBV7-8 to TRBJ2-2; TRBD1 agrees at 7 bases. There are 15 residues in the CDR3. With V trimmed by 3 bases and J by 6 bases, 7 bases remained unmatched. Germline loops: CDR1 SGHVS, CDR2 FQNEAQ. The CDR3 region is CASSFEGAFAGELFF. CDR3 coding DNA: TGTGCCAGCAGCTTTGAGGGGGCATTTGCCGGGGAGCTGTTTTTT. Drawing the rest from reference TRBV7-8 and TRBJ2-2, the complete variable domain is GAGVSQSPRYKVAKRGQDVALRCDPISGHVSLFWYQQALGQGPEFLTYFQNEAQLDKSGLPSDRFFAERPEGSVSTLKIQRTQQEDSAVYLCASSFEGAFAGELFFGEGSRLTVL.

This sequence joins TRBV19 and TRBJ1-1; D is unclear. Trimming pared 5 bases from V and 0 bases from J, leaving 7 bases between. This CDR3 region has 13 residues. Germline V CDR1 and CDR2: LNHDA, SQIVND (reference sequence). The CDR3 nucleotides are TGTGCCAGTAGTCTCCTATTGAACACTGAAGCTTTCTTT. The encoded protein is CASSLLLNTEAFF.

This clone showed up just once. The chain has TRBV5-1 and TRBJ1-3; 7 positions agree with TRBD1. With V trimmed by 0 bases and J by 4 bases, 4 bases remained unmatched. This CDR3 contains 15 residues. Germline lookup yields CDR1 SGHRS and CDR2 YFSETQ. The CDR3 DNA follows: TGCGCCAGCAGCTTGGCGGGGACAGAGGGAAACACCATATATTTT. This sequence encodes CASSLAGTEGNTIYF.

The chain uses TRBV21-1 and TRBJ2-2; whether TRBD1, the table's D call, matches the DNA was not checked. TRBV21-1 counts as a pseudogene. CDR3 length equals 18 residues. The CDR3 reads CASSIKADRRDNPGELFF. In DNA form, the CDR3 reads TGTGCCAGCAGCATCAAGGCGGACAGGAGGGACAATCCCGGGGAGCTGTTTTTT.

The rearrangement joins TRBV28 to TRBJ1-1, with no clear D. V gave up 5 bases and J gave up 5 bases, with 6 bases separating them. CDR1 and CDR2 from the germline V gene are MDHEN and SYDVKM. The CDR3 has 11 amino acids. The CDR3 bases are TGTGCCAGCAGTCCCCGTACTGAAGCTTTCTTT. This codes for CASSPRTEAFF. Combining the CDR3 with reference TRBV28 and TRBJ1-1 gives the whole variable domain DVKVTQSSRYLVKRTGEKVFLECVQDMDHENMFWYRQDPGLGLRLIYFSYDVKMKEKGDIPEGYSVSREKKERFSLILESASTNQTSMYLCASSPRTEAFFGQGTRLTVV.

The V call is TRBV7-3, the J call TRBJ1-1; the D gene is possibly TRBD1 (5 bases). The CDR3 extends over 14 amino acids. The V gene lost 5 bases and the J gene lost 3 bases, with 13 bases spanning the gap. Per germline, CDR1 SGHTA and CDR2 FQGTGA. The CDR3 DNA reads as TGTGCCAGCAGCCTTACAGGAGGGGACACTGAAGCTTTCTTT. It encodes CASSLTGGDTEAFF.

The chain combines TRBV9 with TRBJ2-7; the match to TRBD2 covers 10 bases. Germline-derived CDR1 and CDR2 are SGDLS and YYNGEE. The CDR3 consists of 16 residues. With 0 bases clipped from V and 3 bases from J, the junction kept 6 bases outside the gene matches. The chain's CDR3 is CASSVAASGGFYEQYF. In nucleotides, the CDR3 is TGTGCCAGCAGCGTAGCGGCTAGCGGGGGTTTCTACGAGCAGTACTTC.

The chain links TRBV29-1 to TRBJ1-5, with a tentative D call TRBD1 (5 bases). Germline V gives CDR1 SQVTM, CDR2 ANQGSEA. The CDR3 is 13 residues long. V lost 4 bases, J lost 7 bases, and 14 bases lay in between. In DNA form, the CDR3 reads TGCAGCGTTGGGTTCCCGGGGGAACAGCCCCAGCATTTT. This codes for CSVGFPGEQPQHF. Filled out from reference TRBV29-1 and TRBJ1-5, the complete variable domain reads SAVISQKPSRDICQRGTSLTIQCQVDSQVTMMFWYRQQPGQSLTLIATANQGSEATYESGFVIDKFPISRPNLTFSTLTVSNMSPEDSSIYLCSVGFPGEQPQHFGDGTRLSIL.

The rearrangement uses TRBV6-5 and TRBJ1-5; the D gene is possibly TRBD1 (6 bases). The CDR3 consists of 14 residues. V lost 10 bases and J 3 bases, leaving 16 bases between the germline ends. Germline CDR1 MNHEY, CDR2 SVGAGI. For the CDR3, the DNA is TGTGCCACCCTTCTGGACAGCTCCAATCAGCCCCAGCATTTT. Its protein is CATLLDSSNQPQHF.

The CDR3 loop reads CASSLGDRGGEQYF. The CDR3 DNA is TGCGCCAGCAGCTTGGGAGACAGGGGTGGCGAGCAGTACTTC. The rearrangement joins TRBV5-1 to TRBJ2-7; 8 bases match TRBD1. The V segment lost 0 bases and the J segment 6 bases; nucleotides outside the gene matches: 5. The CDR3 has 14 residues. From germline, CDR1 is SGHRS and CDR2 YFSETQ.

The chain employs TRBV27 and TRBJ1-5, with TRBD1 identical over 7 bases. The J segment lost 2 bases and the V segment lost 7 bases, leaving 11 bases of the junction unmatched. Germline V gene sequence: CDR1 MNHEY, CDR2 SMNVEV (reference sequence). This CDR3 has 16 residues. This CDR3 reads CASIQGRQNRNQPQHF. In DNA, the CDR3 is TGTGCCAGCATACAGGGGAGACAAAATCGCAATCAGCCCCAGCATTTT.

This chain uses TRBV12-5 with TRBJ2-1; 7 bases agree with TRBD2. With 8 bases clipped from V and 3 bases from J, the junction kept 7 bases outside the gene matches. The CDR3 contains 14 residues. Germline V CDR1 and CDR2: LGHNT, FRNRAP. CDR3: CASSSGYYYNEQFF. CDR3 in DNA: TGTGCTAGTTCTAGCGGTTATTACTACAATGAGCAGTTCTTC.

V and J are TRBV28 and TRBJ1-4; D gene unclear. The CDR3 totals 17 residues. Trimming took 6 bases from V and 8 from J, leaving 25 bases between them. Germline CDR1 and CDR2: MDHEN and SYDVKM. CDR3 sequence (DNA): TGTGCCAGCAGCTCCTCAGAGGGATCCGGCAAGGGAGAAAAACTGTTTTTT. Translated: CASSSSEGSGKGEKLFF.

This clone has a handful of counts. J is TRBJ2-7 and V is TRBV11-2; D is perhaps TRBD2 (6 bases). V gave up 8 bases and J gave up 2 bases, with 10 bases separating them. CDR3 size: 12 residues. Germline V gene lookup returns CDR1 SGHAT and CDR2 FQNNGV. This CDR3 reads CASAPGAYEQYF. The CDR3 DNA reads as TGTGCCAGCGCTCCGGGGGCCTACGAGCAGTACTTC.

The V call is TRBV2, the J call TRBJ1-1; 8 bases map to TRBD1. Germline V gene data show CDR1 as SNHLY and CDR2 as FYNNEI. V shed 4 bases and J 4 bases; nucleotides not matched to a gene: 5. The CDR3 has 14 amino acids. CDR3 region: CASSADRVGTEAFF. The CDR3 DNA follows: TGTGCCAGCAGTGCGGACAGGGTGGGCACTGAAGCTTTCTTT.

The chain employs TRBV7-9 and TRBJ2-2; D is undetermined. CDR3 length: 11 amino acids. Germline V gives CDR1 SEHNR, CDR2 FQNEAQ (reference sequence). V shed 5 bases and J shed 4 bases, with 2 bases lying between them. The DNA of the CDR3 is TGTGCCAGCAGCCTCACCGGGGAGCTGTTTTTT. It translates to CASSLTGELFF.

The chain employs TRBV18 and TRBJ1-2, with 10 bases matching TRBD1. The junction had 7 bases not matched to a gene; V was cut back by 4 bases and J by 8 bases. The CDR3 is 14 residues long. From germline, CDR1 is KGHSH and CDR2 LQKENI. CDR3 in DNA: TGTGCCAGCTCACGAGGGGGACAGGGGAACGGCTACACCTTC. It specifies CASSRGGQGNGYTF.